This T cell receptor (beta chain) was identified during a study of CXCR3-negative and CXCR3-positive naive CD8 T cells. CD45RO-CCR7+CD27+CD95- expression identified naive CD8+ T cells. The CDR3 has 17 amino acids. From germline, CDR1 is SQVTM and CDR2 ANQGSEA. Of note for this clonotype: Its antigen is currently unknown.

Preparation of TRB cDNA libraries relied on 5' RACE carrying UMI labels. TCRdb reprocessed the 5' RACE reads and reports one entry per CDR3 protein, with no DNA. The listing contains some 130,000 distinct CDR3 sequences. Study-wide results and caveats: Naive subsets did not differ in surface CD5, and TRB CDR3 properties served to infer TCR strength.

This TCR came from a human donor in good health. Some clones in this sample may be carry-over from other donors' samples. The chain couples TRBV29-1 to TRBJ2-1; TCRdb outputs TRBD2, but without DNA this stays unchecked. The sequencing input was naive CXCR3- CD8+ T cells from blood. The subset denotes: CD45RO-CCR7+CD27+CD95- naive CD8+ T cells lacking CXCR3 (TNR3-). This chain's CDR3 is CSVEFSGSSISYNEQFF.